The source of this TCR beta chain is a study of human T cells and chemical hapten exposure. In this sample, this clonotype turned up many times. TCRdb reanalysed the RACE reads using MiXCR and keeps one entry per CDR3 protein. This table holds approximately 79,000 distinct CDR3 sequences, about 8.5% found once. Time point defined: pre-sensitization, week 0. As to treatment: therapeutic diphenylcyclopropenone sensitization with weekly scalp DPC. The sample here was whole blood, taken in connection with sensitization to the hapten diphenylcyclopropenone (DPC). The TCR comes from a man aged 40-49 years with alopecia areata. Some clones in this sample may be carry-over from other donors' samples.

The CDR3, as DNA: TGTGCCAGCACCCCGAACGCCAATCCTGGAGGTACGCAGTATTTT. This encodes CASTPNANPGGTQYF. The chain uses TRBV6-5 and TRBJ2-3, with TRBD2 as a possible D gene (5 bases). The V end was cut by 7 bases, the J end by 8 bases, with 22 bases between. The CDR3 has 15 amino acids. Germline CDR1 MNHEY, CDR2 SVGAGI.